This T cell receptor (beta chain) emerged from a study of CXCR3-negative and CXCR3-positive naive CD8 T cells. Whole-study findings and limits: Researchers report that CXCR3-positive naive cells carry more hydrophobic TRB CDR3s than CXCR3-negative naive cells. Memory CD8+ cells showed much lower diversity, while both naive subsets displayed comparably high diversity. Both naive subsets, CXCR3-negative and CXCR3-positive, displayed similar TRBV-TRBJ usage, unlike memory cells. Partial loss of CXCR3 expression followed cryopreservation; most assays used fresh PBMCs.

It was by 5' RACE with UMI labels that the TRB cDNA libraries were prepared. Reprocessing the 5' RACE reads, TCRdb reports a single entry for every CDR3 protein and omits DNA. This sample contains roughly 70,000 distinct CDR3 sequences. In regard to this clonotype: Its antigen remains unidentified.

This sequence was found in a human donor in good health. Some clones in this sample may be carry-over from other donors' samples. Sample: naive CXCR3- CD8+ T cells from blood. Subset denoted: CD45RO-CCR7+CD27+CD95- naive CD8+ T cells lacking CXCR3 (TNR3-).

CDR3 loop: CASSGLAGSIYEQYF. The chain uses TRBV12-3 or TRBV12-4 and TRBJ2-7; no DNA is available, so the TRBD2 call from TCRdb remains unchecked. This CDR3 region has 15 residues.